This TCR beta chain was identified during a study of Ad26.COV2.S vaccination and SARS-CoV-2 variants. CDR1 is SGHTS and CDR2 is YDEGEE in the germline V gene. Between the trimmed V and J ends, which lost 5 bases and 5 bases, there was a span of 14 bases. This CDR3 is built from 14 residues. With regard to this clone: Its antigen is not known.

Study-wide findings and caveats: Substantial breadth was reported for post-vaccination spike-specific CD8+ and CD4+ T cells. Spike-specific TCR breadth ran higher among vaccine recipients than placebo recipients. An underestimation of total T cell responses may have resulted from the TCR breadth and depth analyses.

Sequenced by immunoSEQ multiplex PCR; TCRdb stores in-frame clones only, minus some. The table has roughly 500,000 clones, 75% to 90% seen once. Treatment given: some 19 received Ad26.COV2.S at low or high dose, single or two shots; about five received placebo; per-sample allocation not given. The investigators took samples on day 63 after the first vaccine or placebo injection. The individual, an adult aged 18-55 years, was a donor in Boston. The chain combines TRBV5-8 with TRBJ1-5; TRBD1 is a possible D gene (6 bases). This TCR came from a person aged 18-65 years who received the Ad26.COV2.S COVID-19 vaccine or a placebo. The sequences come from peripheral blood, collected in a trial of Ad26.COV2.S vaccine versus placebo. This CDR3 reads CASSRRGVYQPQHF. The CDR3 coding sequence is TGTGCCAGCAGTCGGAGGGGGGTGTATCAGCCCCAGCATTTT.